The 18 T cell receptor beta chains below were found in one sample sequenced in a study of blood T cell repertoires in COVID-19. TCRdb's table, derived via immunoSEQ multiplex PCR, lists solely in-frame clones and lacks some. The repertoire has fewer than 95,000 clones, around 90% of them found once; the top ten carry approximately 4.4%. Sample: peripheral blood. These receptors were taken from a woman at least 80 years old with acute or convalescent COVID-19.

This clone was seen only once. The chain employs TRBV7-2 and TRBJ2-2; possible D gene TRBD2, 5 bases. Trimming shortened V by 5 bases and J by 0 bases, and 16 bases separated the two germline ends. The CDR3 has 17 residues. The germline gives CDR1 SGHTA, CDR2 FQGNSA. For the CDR3, the DNA is TGTGCCAGCAGCCCACCTTCGGGGTCCCCGAACACCGGGGAGCTGTTTTTT. Its protein product is CASSPPSGSPNTGELFF.

This sequence joins TRBV4-3 and TRBJ2-2; 8 bases align to TRBD2. This CDR3 is built from 15 residues. Germline CDR1 LGHNA, CDR2 YSLEER. With 4 bases clipped from V and 6 bases from J, the junction kept 7 bases outside the gene matches. CDR3 in amino acids: CASSPAGASAGELFF. DNA for the CDR3: TGCGCCAGCAGCCCAGCGGGGGCAAGCGCCGGGGAGCTGTTTTTT.

This clone was found a few times. The J gene is TRBJ1-4, the V gene TRBV19; D is perhaps TRBD1 (5 bases). CDR3 size: 13 residues. Trimming left V 6 bases short and J 8 bases short, with 13 bases between. Per germline, CDR1 LNHDA and CDR2 SQIVND (reference sequence). The CDR3 loop reads CASSWGFGEKLFF. CDR3 coding DNA: TGTGCCAGTAGCTGGGGCTTTGGGGAAAAACTGTTTTTT.

V and J are TRBV7-8 and TRBJ2-3; 12 bases match TRBD2. CDR1 and CDR2 from the germline V gene are SGHVS and FQNEAQ. The CDR3 has 18 residues. Losses at the gene ends were 1 base for V and 2 bases for J; bases not matched to a gene: 7. The chain's CDR3 is CASSLEPSGGGITDTQYF. CDR3 coding DNA: TGTGCCAGCAGCTTAGAGCCTAGCGGGGGGGGAATCACAGATACGCAGTATTTT.

This chain joins TRBV15 and TRBJ2-6, with 7 bases identical to TRBD1. The length of the CDR3 is 16 residues. The junction had 3 bases not matched to a gene; V was cut back by 4 bases and J by 0 bases. The germline V gene has CDR1 LNHNV and CDR2 YYDKDF (reference sequence). The CDR3 DNA sequence: TGTGCCACCAGCACGGACAGGAACTCTGGGGCCAACGTCCTGACTTTC. It translates to CATSTDRNSGANVLTF. Drawing the rest from reference TRBV15 and TRBJ2-6, the complete variable domain is DAMVIQNPRYQVTQFGKPVTLSCSQTLNHNVMYWYQQKSSQAPKLLFHYYDKDFNNEADTPDNFQSRRPNTSFCFLDIRSPGLGDTAMYLCATSTDRNSGANVLTFGAGSRLTVL.

This clone occurred once. The rearrangement uses TRBV4-3 and TRBJ1-2; perhaps TRBD1 as D (6 bases). Germline V gives CDR1 LGHNA, CDR2 YSLEER. The ends were cut back, 1 base at V and 1 base at J, with 13 bases in the middle. The CDR3 totals 16 residues. The DNA for the CDR3 is TGCGCCAGCAGCCAAGTCGGGAACAGGGATAACTATGGCTACACCTTC. Amino acids: CASSQVGNRDNYGYTF.

The rearrangement joins TRBV27 to TRBJ2-2, with D tentatively TRBD2 (6 bases). This CDR3 has 15 residues. Trimming removed 5 bases from V and 5 bases from J, with 15 bases in between. Germline V lookup: CDR1 MNHEY, CDR2 SMNVEV (reference sequence). The CDR3 DNA follows: TGTGCCAGCAGTCAACTGACTAGAGGTACCGGGGAGCTGTTTTTT. Amino acid sequence: CASSQLTRGTGELFF.

This chain links TRBV6-2 or TRBV6-3 with TRBJ2-5; TRBD2 matches at 13 bases. There are 18 residues in the CDR3. Germline CDR1 MNHEY, CDR2 SVGEGT. V shed 2 bases and J 3 bases; nucleotides not matched to a gene: 9. The CDR3 protein is CASSYGGTSGAEKETQYF. The CDR3 nucleotides read TGTGCCAGCAGTTACGGTGGGACTAGCGGGGCCGAGAAAGAGACCCAGTACTTC.

The V and J genes are TRBV14 and TRBJ2-3, with D uncertain. V dropped 2 bases and J dropped 4 bases, with 4 bases sitting between them. Looked up from germline, CDR1 is SGHDN and CDR2 is FVKESK. The CDR3 covers 12 residues. This chain's CDR3 is CASSQLSDTQYF. The CDR3 region has the DNA TGTGCCAGCAGCCAATTATCAGATACGCAGTATTTT.

Comment on this clone: One junction end disagrees with the germline gene, perhaps due to a read error. This chain links TRBV10-3 with TRBJ2-7; TRBD2 matches 8 bases. The CDR3 has 13 amino acids. Germline loops: CDR1 ENHRY, CDR2 SYGVKD. The CDR3 region has the DNA TGTGCCATCAGTGAGGGGACTAGTATTTCTTGGGACTTC. Amino acids: CAISEGTSISWDF.

V is TRBV9 and J is TRBJ2-7, with TRBD1 identical over 7 bases. Germline CDR1 reads SGDLS; CDR2 reads YYNGEE. After removal of 3 bases from V and 1 base from J, the junction contained 7 bases not matched to a gene. This CDR3 region has 15 residues. DNA for the CDR3: TGTGCCAGCAGCGACGGGACAGACCCTTCCTACGAGCAGTACTTC. The encoded protein is CASSDGTDPSYEQYF.

V usage is TRBV10-3 and J usage is TRBJ2-7, with a tentative D call TRBD2 (6 bases). V lost 0 bases to trimming and J lost 3 bases, with 12 bases between them. CDR3 size: 15 residues. CDR1 and CDR2 from the germline V gene are ENHRY and SYGVKD. CDR3 sequence reads: CAISESEGTVYEQYF. CDR3 in DNA: TGTGCCATCAGTGAGTCGGAGGGAACGGTCTACGAGCAGTACTTC.

This clone was found once. This sequence joins TRBV21-1 and TRBJ1-2. TRBV21-1 is classified as a pseudogene. The CDR3 consists of 18 residues. CDR3 loop: CASSKEGCGHSMNYGYTF. The DNA of the CDR3 is TGTGCCAGCAGCAAAGAGGGTTGCGGGCACTCGATGAACTATGGCTACACCTTC.

The rearrangement joins TRBV18 to TRBJ2-7, with TRBD2 matching over 8 bases. V was pared by 3 bases and J by 6 bases, with 7 bases of the junction left unmatched. The CDR3 has 14 amino acids. Germline CDR1 and CDR2: KGHSH and LQKENI. The DNA for the CDR3 is TGTGCCAGCTCACCCGATAGCGGGGCGGCCGAGCAGTACTTC. It encodes CASSPDSGAAEQYF.

The rearrangement uses TRBV11-1 and TRBJ1-1; no clear D. Deletions cut 3 bases from V and 4 bases from J, with 9 bases between. The germline V gene has CDR1 SGHAT and CDR2 FQDESV (reference sequence). The CDR3 is made up of 13 amino acids. The CDR3 sequence: CASSFMRGTEAFF. The CDR3 nucleotides are TGTGCCAGCAGCTTTATGCGGGGCACTGAAGCTTTCTTT.

J is TRBJ1-5 and V is TRBV3-1 (or the pseudogene TRBV3-2), with D perhaps TRBD1 (6 bases). Trimming left V 3 bases short and J 0 bases short, with 12 bases between. The length of the CDR3 is 16 residues. Germline loops: CDR1 LGHDT, CDR2 YNNKEL (reference sequence). The CDR3 here is CASSHGQYNSNQPQHF. The CDR3, as DNA: TGTGCCAGCAGCCATGGACAGTACAATAGCAATCAGCCCCAGCATTTT.

The chain couples TRBV5-1 to TRBJ1-1, with 11 positions matching TRBD1. Germline V gene sequence: CDR1 SGHRS, CDR2 YFSETQ. This CDR3 is 14 amino acids long. V lost 2 bases to trimming and J lost 7 bases; unmatched junction nucleotides: 4. The CDR3: CASSLGTGGSEAFF. The CDR3 DNA reads TGCGCCAGCAGCTTAGGGACAGGGGGGAGTGAAGCTTTCTTT.

This clone was counted a single time. This chain joins TRBV19 and TRBJ2-2; D call uncertain. CDR3 length: 13 amino acids. In germline, CDR1 is LNHDA, CDR2 SQIVND (reference sequence). V dropped 4 bases and J dropped 5 bases, with 8 bases sitting between them. The CDR3 spells CASSNRRTGELFF. CDR3 in DNA: TGTGCCAGTAGTAACAGAAGAACCGGGGAGCTGTTTTTT.